This paragraph reports one T cell receptor (beta chain). CD8+ and CD4+ blood T cells underwent TCR beta sequencing. With random hexamers, reverse transcription was performed on about 0.5 to 1 ug of RNA. MiXCR, run by TCRdb on the immunoSEQ multiplex PCR reads, gives a single entry per CDR3 protein. The sample records 100,000 or so distinct CDR3 sequences, approximately 95% being singletons. These data belong to a study of CD8 T cells in Susac syndrome. CDR3 size: 14 residues. Germline CDR1 is MNHEY and CDR2 is SMNVEV (reference sequence). Trimming took 5 bases from V and 0 from J, leaving 11 bases between them.

Sample: CD8+ T cells from PBMCs. V usage is TRBV27 and J usage is TRBJ2-7; maybe TRBD1 (6 bases). The TCR was taken from a human donor with Susac syndrome. The CDR3 nucleotides read TGTGCCAGCAGTACAGACAGGAGCTCCTACGAGCAGTACTTC. As protein: CASSTDRSSYEQYF.